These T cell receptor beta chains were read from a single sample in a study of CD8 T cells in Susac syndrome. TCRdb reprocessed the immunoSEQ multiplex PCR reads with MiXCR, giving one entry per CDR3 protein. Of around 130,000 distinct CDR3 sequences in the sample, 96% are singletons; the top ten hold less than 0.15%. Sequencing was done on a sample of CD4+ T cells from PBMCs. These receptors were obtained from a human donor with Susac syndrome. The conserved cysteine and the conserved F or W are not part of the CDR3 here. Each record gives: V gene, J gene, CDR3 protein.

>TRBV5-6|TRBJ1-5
ASSRGQHNQPQH
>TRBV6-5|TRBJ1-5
ASSRQPYSNQPQH
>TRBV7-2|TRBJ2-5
ASSPETGGETQY
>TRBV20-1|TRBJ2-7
SARDASSYEQY
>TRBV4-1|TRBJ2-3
ASSHQRGDRGSTDTQY
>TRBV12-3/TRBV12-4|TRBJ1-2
ASSLGTGRDYGYT
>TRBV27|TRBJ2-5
ASSLMETQY
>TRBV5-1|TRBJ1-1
ASSLPRGNTEAF
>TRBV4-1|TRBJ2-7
ASSPFGNEQY
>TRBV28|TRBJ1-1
ASRRLQGLSAF
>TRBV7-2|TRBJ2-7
ASSSRAGGPYEQY
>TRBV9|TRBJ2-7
ASSVETAGEQY
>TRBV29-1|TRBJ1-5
SARADSNQPQH
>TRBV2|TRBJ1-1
ASSEGTKNTEAF
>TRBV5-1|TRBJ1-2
ASSYDRNYGYT
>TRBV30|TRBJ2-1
AWNSGGLLNEQF
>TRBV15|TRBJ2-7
ATSSPGQGAYEQY
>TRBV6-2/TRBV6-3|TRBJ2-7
ASSSNRDEQY
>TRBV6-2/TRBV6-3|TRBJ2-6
ASSRSGANVLT
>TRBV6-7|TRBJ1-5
ASSYSGKGTNQPQH
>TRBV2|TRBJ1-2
ATKGQGSGYT
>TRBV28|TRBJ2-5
ASSSSTGGRKTQY
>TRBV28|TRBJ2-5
ASSPPRRETQY
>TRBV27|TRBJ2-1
ASSWREGINEQF
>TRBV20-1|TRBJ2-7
SQSSTGGGISEQY
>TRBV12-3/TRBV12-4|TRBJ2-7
ASRQREGPYEQY
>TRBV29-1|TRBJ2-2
SVGGLSANTGELF
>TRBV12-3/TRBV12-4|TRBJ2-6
ASSSRLYDRAGANVLT
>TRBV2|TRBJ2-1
ASIENTGRNEQF
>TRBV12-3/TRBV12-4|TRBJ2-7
ASSLGLLSYEQY
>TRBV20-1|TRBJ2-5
SARAVNKLETQY
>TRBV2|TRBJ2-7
ASRRQGLDEQY
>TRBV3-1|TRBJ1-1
ASSQGRENTEAF